The 8 T cell receptor beta chains below were found in one sample sequenced in a study of T cells in Graves' hyperthyroidism and ophthalmopathy (dated by TCRdb to the late 2010s). Library generation was performed with multiplex PCR. TCRdb records Illumina HiSeq 2000 as the sequencer. The TCR beta CDR3 regions were amplified from RNA transcripts. The TCR CDR3 was subjected to a first round of RT-PCR using the HTBI primer set and the Qiagen OneStep RT-PCR kit. In-frame beta chains were kept once TCRdb had trimmed the public reads at Q25 with fastp and called clones with MiXCR. Entries that share a CDR3 protein sequence are merged under the most common genes and DNA. The sample records about 720,000 distinct CDR3 sequences, approximately 16% of which are singletons. The ten largest make up under 9.5% of the sample. Sequenced sample: blood. The source of these receptors is a man aged 18 to 29 with Graves' hyperthyroidism.

This clonotype has more than one count but fewer than ten. The chain uses TRBV5-1 and TRBJ2-5, with TRBD1 matching 10 bases. The CDR3 loop spans 14 amino acids. Germline-derived CDR1 and CDR2 are SGHRS and YFSETQ. The J segment lost 7 bases and the V segment lost 4 bases, leaving 7 bases of the junction unmatched. CDR3 sequence: CASSLGTGVGTQYF. In DNA, the CDR3 is TGCGCCAGCAGCCTAGGGACAGGGGTGGGGACCCAGTACTTC.

In this sample, this clonotype turned up a few times. The V call is TRBV2, the J call TRBJ1-5, with 10 positions matching TRBD1. CDR3 length equals 13 residues. Germline-derived CDR1 and CDR2 are SNHLY and FYNNEI. J gave up 7 bases and V 6 bases, and 3 bases lay outside the gene matches. The CDR3 nucleotides read TGTGCCAGCAGGGGGACAGGGGTACAGCCCCAGCATTTT. Amino acids: CASRGTGVQPQHF.

This clonotype was found many times. J is TRBJ2-3 and V is TRBV6-2 or TRBV6-3; 10 bases are a match to TRBD2. This CDR3 comprises 18 residues. Germline V CDR1 and CDR2: MNHEY, SVGEGT. The V gene end was trimmed by 6 bases and the J gene end by 1 base; junction bases not matched to a gene: 13. This CDR3 reads CASSLTGTSAGGTDTQYF. CDR3 nucleotide sequence: TGTGCCAGCAGCCTCACCGGGACTAGCGCAGGAGGCACAGATACGCAGTATTTT.

This clonotype appeared many times. CDR3 nucleotides: TGTGCCAGCAGTGTTGGACAGCACAATGAGCAGTTCTTC. Its translation: CASSVGQHNEQFF. This chain joins TRBV12-3 or TRBV12-4 and TRBJ2-1; possible D gene TRBD1, 6 bases. The CDR3 is 13 residues long. Trimming cost V 5 bases and J 5 bases, with 10 bases left between them.

This clonotype was detected ten times or more. The chain uses TRBV6-1 and TRBJ2-1; 9 bases are shared with TRBD2. Germline CDR1 reads MNHNS; CDR2 reads SASEGT. The CDR3 consists of 15 residues. Trimming removed 5 bases from V and 6 bases from J; junction bases left unmatched: 8. CDR3 bases: TGTGCCAGCAGTCCCGGGACTAGCAGGGTCAATGAGCAGTTCTTC. As protein: CASSPGTSRVNEQFF.

This clonotype came up a few times. This chain connects TRBV6-1 to TRBJ2-5; tentative D call: TRBD1 (6 bases). Deletions cut 5 bases from V and 4 bases from J, with 14 bases between. From germline, CDR1 is MNHNS and CDR2 SASEGT. The CDR3 is 14 residues long. For the CDR3, the DNA is TGTGCCAGCAGTAAGGACTGGGGGCGAGAGACCCAGTACTTC. Translating it yields CASSKDWGRETQYF.

About this clonotype itself: One end of the junction fails to match germline, which may point to a read error. V is TRBV19 and J is TRBJ1-5, with 10 bases identical to TRBD1. Per germline, CDR1 LNHDA and CDR2 SQIVND (reference sequence). The CDR3 has 15 amino acids. CDR3 in amino acids: CASSRQGASNQPQRF. The CDR3 DNA follows: TGTGCCAGTTCCCGACAGGGGGCCAGCAATCAGCCCCAGCGTTTT.

In its sample, this clonotype was seen many times. The rearrangement links TRBV30 to TRBJ2-1; 11 bases agree with TRBD2. With 3 bases clipped from V and 8 bases from J, the junction kept 15 bases outside the gene matches. There are 17 residues in the CDR3. The V gene's germline CDR1 is GTSNPN and CDR2 SVGIG (reference sequence). DNA of the CDR3: TGTGCCTGGAGGGACCCGGGACTAGCGGCCGGGCAAGATGAGCAGTTCTTC. Protein sequence: CAWRDPGLAAGQDEQFF. Full variable domain (remainder filled in from reference TRBV30 and TRBJ2-1): SQTIHQWPATLVQPVGSPLSLECTVEGTSNPNLYWYRQAAGRGLQLLFYSVGIGQISSEVPQNLSASRPQDRQFILSSKKLLLSDSGFYLCAWRDPGLAAGQDEQFFGPGTRLTVL.